This T cell receptor (beta chain) was identified during a study of blood T cell repertoires in COVID-19. Study-level background: Material from acute and convalescent COVID-19 was sourced from the United States, Italy and Spain.

The CDR3 extends over 14 amino acids. V lost 0 bases to trimming and J lost 2 bases, with 9 bases between them. CDR1 SGHNT and CDR2 YYREEE come from the germline V gene (reference sequence). Per the study methods: Using reference gene primer amplification, nucleated cell counts were estimated. Assay used: immunoSEQ multiplex PCR; TCRdb lists only in-frame clones, some missing. V and J calls plus clone size are reproduced from that table; the DNA served to infer D and trimming. The table shows fewer than 250,000 clones, with approximately 82% occurring only once. This chain links TRBV5-4 with TRBJ2-7, with D unclear. The TCR comes from an older woman with active or convalescent COVID-19. The sample comprised peripheral blood. CDR3 in amino acids: CASSLDGQPYEQYF. CDR3 bases: TGTGCCAGCAGCTTGGATGGCCAACCCTACGAGCAGTACTTC.